The clone carrying this TCR beta chain was observed many times. J gave up 1 base and V 2 bases, and 7 bases lay outside the gene matches. The CDR3 is 17 residues long. Per the germline V gene, CDR1 is SGHTA and CDR2 is FQGNSA. Amplified TCR beta CDR3 regions came from RNA transcripts. The HTBI primer set was used in a first-round RT-PCR of the TCR CDR3. From the multiplex PCR reads, TCRdb called clonotypes with MiXCR, one entry per CDR3 protein. The sample records a few hundred thousand distinct CDR3 sequences, about a sixth being singletons. These data come from a study of T cells in Graves' hyperthyroidism and ophthalmopathy.

Sequences were obtained from blood. The clonotype was recovered from a woman under 30 with Graves' hyperthyroidism that later progressed to Graves' ophthalmopathy. The chain recombines TRBV7-2 with TRBJ1-5; 8 bases fit TRBD1. CDR3 DNA sequence: TGTGCCAGCAGCTTATTACCTACAGGGGGAAGCAATCAGCCCCAGCATTTT. Its protein is CASSLLPTGGSNQPQHF.